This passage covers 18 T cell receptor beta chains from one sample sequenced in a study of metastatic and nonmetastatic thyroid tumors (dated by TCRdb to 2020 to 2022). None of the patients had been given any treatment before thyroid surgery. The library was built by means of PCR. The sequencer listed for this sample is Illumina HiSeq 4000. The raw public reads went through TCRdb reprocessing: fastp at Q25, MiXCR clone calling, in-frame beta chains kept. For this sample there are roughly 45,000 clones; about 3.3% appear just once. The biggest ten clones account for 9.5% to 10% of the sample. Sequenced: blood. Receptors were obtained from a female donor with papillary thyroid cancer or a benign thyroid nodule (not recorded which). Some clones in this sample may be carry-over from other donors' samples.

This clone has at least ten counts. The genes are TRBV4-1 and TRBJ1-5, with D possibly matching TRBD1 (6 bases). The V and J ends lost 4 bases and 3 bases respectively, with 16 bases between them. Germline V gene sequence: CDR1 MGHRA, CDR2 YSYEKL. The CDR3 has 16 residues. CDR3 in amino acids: CASSPPTGHNNQPQHF. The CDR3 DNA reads TGCGCCAGCAGCCCCCCCACGGGACACAACAATCAGCCCCAGCATTTT.

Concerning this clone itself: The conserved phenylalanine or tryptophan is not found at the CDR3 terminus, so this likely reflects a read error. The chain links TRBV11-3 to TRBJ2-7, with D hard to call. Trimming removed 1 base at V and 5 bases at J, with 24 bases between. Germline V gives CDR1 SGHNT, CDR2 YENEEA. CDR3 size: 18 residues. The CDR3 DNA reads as TGTGCCAGCAGCTTAGTCTTGGGGTGTAGCTTCAACGTCCACGAGCAGTACCTC. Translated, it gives CASSLVLGCSFNVHEQYL.

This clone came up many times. CDR3 region: CSVDQGQGNYEQYF. Written as DNA, the CDR3 is TGCAGCGTTGACCAGGGACAGGGGAACTACGAGCAGTACTTC. The genes are TRBV29-1 and TRBJ2-7, with TRBD1 matching 10 bases. V shed 3 bases and J 3 bases; nucleotides not matched to a gene: 5. This CDR3 comprises 14 residues. CDR1 is SQVTM, CDR2 ANQGSEA, per germline.

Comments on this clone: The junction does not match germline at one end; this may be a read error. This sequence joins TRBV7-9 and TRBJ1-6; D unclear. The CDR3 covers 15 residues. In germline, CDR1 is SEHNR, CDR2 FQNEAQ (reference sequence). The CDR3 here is CASSLAGGTNSPLHF. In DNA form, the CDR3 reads TGCGCCAGCAGCTTGGCCGGAGGCACCAATTCACCCCTCCACTTT.

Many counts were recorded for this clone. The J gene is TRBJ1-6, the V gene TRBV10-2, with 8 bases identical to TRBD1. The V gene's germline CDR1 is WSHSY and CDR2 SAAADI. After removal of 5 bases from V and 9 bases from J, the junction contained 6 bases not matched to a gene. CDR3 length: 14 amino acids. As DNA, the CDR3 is TGCGCCAGCAGTCTGGACAGGGTGGTTTCACCCCTCCACTTT. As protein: CASSLDRVVSPLHF.

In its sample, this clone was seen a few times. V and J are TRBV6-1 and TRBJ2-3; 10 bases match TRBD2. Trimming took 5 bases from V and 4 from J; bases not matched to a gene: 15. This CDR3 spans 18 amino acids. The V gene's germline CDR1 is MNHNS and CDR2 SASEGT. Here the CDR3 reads CASSPRGGTSVLADTQYF. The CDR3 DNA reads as TGTGCCAGCAGTCCCCGAGGGGGGACTAGCGTCTTAGCAGATACGCAGTATTTT.

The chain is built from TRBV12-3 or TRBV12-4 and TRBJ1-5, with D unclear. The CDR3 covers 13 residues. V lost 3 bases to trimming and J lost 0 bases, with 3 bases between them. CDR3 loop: CASSFNSNQPQHF. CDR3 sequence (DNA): TGTGCCAGCAGTTTCAATAGCAATCAGCCCCAGCATTTT.

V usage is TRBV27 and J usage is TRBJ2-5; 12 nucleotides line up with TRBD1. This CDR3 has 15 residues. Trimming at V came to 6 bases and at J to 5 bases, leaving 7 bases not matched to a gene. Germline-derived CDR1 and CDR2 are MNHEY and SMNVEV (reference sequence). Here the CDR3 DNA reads TGTGCCAGCAGCTATGGGGACAGGGGGCTTGAGACCCAGTACTTC. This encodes CASSYGDRGLETQYF.

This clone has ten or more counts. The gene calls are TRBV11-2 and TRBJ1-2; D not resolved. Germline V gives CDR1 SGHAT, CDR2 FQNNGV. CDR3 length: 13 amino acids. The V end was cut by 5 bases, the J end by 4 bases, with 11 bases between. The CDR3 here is CASSDQSFYGYTF. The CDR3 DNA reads TGTGCCAGCAGCGACCAGTCCTTCTATGGCTACACCTTC.

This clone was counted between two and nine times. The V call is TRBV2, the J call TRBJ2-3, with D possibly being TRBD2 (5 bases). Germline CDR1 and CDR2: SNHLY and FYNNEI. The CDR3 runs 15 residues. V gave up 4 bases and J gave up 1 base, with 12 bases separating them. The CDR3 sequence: CASSGERRGTDTQYF. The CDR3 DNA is TGTGCCAGCAGTGGGGAGCGGCGGGGCACAGATACGCAGTATTTT.

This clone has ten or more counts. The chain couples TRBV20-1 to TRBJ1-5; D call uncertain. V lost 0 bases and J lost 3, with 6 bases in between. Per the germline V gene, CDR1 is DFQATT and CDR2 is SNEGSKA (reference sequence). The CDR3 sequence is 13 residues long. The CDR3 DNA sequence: TGCAGTGCTAGAGATTGGGCCAATCAGCCCCAGCATTTT. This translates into CSARDWANQPQHF.

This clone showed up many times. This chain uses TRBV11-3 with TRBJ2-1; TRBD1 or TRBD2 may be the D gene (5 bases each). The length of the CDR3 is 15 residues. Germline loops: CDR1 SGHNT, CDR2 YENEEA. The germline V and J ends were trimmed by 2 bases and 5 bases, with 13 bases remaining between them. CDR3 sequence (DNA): TGTGCCAGCAGCTTATACGGGCAGGGACACAATGAGCAGTTCTTC. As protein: CASSLYGQGHNEQFF.

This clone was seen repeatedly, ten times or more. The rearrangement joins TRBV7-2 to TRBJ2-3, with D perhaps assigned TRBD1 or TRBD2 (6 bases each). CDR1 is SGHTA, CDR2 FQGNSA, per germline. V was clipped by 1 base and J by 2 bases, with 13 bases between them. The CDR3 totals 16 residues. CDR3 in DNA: TGTGCCAGCAGCTTAGACGTCGGGGGCTACACAGATACGCAGTATTTT. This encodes CASSLDVGGYTDTQYF.

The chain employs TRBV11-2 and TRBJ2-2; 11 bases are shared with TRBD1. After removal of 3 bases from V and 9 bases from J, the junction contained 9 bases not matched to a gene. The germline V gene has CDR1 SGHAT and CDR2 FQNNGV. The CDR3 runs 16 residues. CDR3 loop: CASSLDSGTGGRELFF. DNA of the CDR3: TGTGCCAGCAGCTTGGACTCCGGGACAGGGGGTCGGGAGCTGTTTTTT.

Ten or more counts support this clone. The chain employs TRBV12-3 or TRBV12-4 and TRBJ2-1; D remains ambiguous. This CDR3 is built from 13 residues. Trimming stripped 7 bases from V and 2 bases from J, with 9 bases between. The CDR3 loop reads CASMFVPYNEQFF. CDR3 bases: TGTGCCAGCATGTTCGTCCCCTACAATGAGCAGTTCTTC.

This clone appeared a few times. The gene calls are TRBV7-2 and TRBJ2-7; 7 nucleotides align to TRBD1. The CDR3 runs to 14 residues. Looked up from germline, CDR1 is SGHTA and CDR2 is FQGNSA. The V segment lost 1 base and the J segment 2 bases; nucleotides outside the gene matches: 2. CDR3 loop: CASSLEQGPYEQYF. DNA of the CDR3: TGTGCCAGCAGCTTAGAACAGGGGCCCTACGAGCAGTACTTC. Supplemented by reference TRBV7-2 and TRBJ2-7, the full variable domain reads GAGVSQSPSNKVTEKGKDVELRCDPISGHTALYWYRQSLGQGLEFLIYFQGNSAPDKSGLPSDRFSAERTGGSVSTLTIQRTQQEDSAVYLCASSLEQGPYEQYFGPGTRLTVT.

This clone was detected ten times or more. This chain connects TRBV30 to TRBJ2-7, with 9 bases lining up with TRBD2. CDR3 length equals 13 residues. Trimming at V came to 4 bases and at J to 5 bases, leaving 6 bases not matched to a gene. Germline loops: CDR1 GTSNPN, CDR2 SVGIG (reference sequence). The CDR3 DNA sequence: TGTGCCTGGAAAGGACTAGCGAGTCACGAGCAGTACTTC. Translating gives CAWKGLASHEQYF.

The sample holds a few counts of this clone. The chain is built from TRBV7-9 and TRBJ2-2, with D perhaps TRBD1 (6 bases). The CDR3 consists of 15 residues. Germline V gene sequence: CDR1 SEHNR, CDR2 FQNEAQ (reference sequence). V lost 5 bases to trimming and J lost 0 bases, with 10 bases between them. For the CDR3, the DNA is TGTGCCAGCAGCCTACAGGGATCGAACACCGGGGAGCTGTTTTTT. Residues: CASSLQGSNTGELFF.